One and the same sample provided the 15 T cell receptor beta chains below, sequenced in a study of shared clonotypes between healthy human individuals. Sequencing used immunoSEQ multiplex PCR; TCRdb keeps in-frame clones, though not all of them. The profile shows about half a million clones, less than 85% of them singletons. The sample was PBMCs. The receptors originated from a woman between 40 and 55 years old in good health. Some clones in this sample may be carry-over from other donors' samples.

CDR3 sequence (DNA): TGTGCCAGCGCCCTGGGGCTTTTGAACACTGAAGCTTTCTTT. It specifies CASALGLLNTEAFF. The chain combines TRBV27 with TRBJ1-1; possibly TRBD1 for D (5 bases). Germline values: CDR1 MNHEY, CDR2 SMNVEV (reference sequence). The germline V and J ends were trimmed by 8 bases and 0 bases, with 13 bases remaining between them. The CDR3 is made up of 14 amino acids.

This clone has more than one count but fewer than ten. Other DNA sequences in this sample translate to the same CDR3. The chain uses TRBV7-9 and TRBJ2-7, with a weak D call TRBD2 (5 bases). Per the germline V gene, CDR1 is SEHNR and CDR2 is FQNEAQ (reference sequence). Deletions cut 2 bases from V and 3 bases from J, with 8 bases between. The CDR3 totals 13 residues. In nucleotides, the CDR3 is TGTGCCAGCAGCTTATACGAGGGCTACGAGCAGTACTTC. This codes for CASSLYEGYEQYF. Full variable domain (remainder filled in from reference TRBV7-9 and TRBJ2-7): DTGVSQNPRHKITKRGQNVTFRCDPISEHNRLYWYRQTLGQGPEFLTYFQNEAQLEKSRLLSDRFSAERPKGSFSTLEIQRTEQGDSAMYLCASSLYEGYEQYFGPGTRLTVT.

The CDR3 spells CATSRDKDRTPLHF. The CDR3 nucleotides read TGTGCCACCAGCAGAGATAAGGACCGGACACCCCTCCACTTT. The V gene is TRBV15, the J gene TRBJ1-6; D call uncertain. This CDR3 contains 14 residues. V lost 0 bases, J lost 11 bases, and 11 bases lay in between. The germline V gene encodes CDR1 LNHNV and CDR2 YYDKDF (reference sequence).

The genes are TRBV19 and TRBJ2-1, with 9 bases matching TRBD2. Germline V lookup: CDR1 LNHDA, CDR2 SQIVND (reference sequence). The CDR3 spans 12 residues. Losses at the gene ends were 10 bases for V and 7 bases for J; bases not matched to a gene: 5. As DNA, the CDR3 is TGTGCCACTGGACTAGCGCGGAATGAGCAGTTCTTC. This translates into CATGLARNEQFF.

This clone was recorded once. The CDR3 sequence: CASSPEWTGVTGELFF. CDR3 DNA: TGTGCCAGCAGCCCCGAGTGGACAGGGGTTACCGGGGAGCTGTTTTTT. The gene calls are TRBV7-2 and TRBJ2-2; 9 bases match TRBD1. The junction had 9 bases not matched to a gene; V was cut back by 5 bases and J by 5 bases. The length of the CDR3 is 16 residues. Germline V gives CDR1 SGHTA, CDR2 FQGNSA.

V is TRBV5-1 and J is TRBJ2-3; D is perhaps TRBD2 (6 bases). Trimming removed 2 bases at V and 0 bases at J, with 16 bases between. This CDR3 contains 17 residues. Germline CDR1 and CDR2: SGHRS and YFSETQ. The CDR3 DNA is TGCGCCAGCAGCTTAGGGGCTCGAGCGGGCAGCACAGATACGCAGTATTTT. Residues: CASSLGARAGSTDTQYF.

This clone appeared once. The chain joins TRBV21-1 to TRBJ1-1. TRBV21-1 is classified as a pseudogene. The CDR3 sequence is 18 residues long. Written as DNA, the CDR3 is TGTGCCAGCAGCCACGGATGGCGGAGCAACAATATGAACACTGAAGCTTTCTTT. Translating it yields CASSHGWRSNNMNTEAFF.

This clone was recorded once. The chain joins TRBV5-1 to TRBJ2-5; 15 positions agree with TRBD2. Germline loops: CDR1 SGHRS, CDR2 YFSETQ. The CDR3 totals 16 residues. Unmatched junction bases numbered 5, after V lost 3 bases and J lost 5 bases. The CDR3 DNA reads as TGCGCCAGCAGCTCCGGACTAGCGGGAGGGTTGGAGACCCAGTACTTC. Translation: CASSSGLAGGLETQYF. The full variable domain, rest sourced from reference TRBV5-1 and TRBJ2-5, is KAGVTQTPRYLIKTRGQQVTLSCSPISGHRSVSWYQQTPGQGLQFLFEYFSETQRNKGNFPGRFSGRQFSNSRSEMNVSTLELGDSALYLCASSSGLAGGLETQYFGPGTRLLVL.

The chain carries TRBV2 and TRBJ1-2; no definite D call. Germline lookup yields CDR1 SNHLY and CDR2 FYNNEI. The CDR3 runs 11 residues. The V end was cut by 7 bases, the J end by 5 bases, with 8 bases between. CDR3 in amino acids: CASTDPYGYTF. CDR3 nucleotides: TGTGCCAGCACGGACCCTTATGGCTACACCTTC.

V and J are TRBV9 and TRBJ2-1; D is unresolved. Looked up from germline, CDR1 is SGDLS and CDR2 is YYNGEE. V dropped 0 bases and J dropped 5 bases, with 12 bases sitting between them. The CDR3 is made up of 15 amino acids. The DNA for the CDR3 is TGTGCCAGCAGCGTAGACGGACCAAGGGACAATGAGCAGTTCTTC. Amino acid sequence: CASSVDGPRDNEQFF.

This clone has only one observation. The chain carries TRBV27 and TRBJ1-2; the match to TRBD1 covers 12 bases. The germline V gene encodes CDR1 MNHEY and CDR2 SMNVEV (reference sequence). V shed 4 bases, J shed 8 bases, and the junction held 8 bases outside the gene matches. The CDR3 has 15 residues. This CDR3 reads CASSSPGQGARGYTF. The CDR3, as DNA: TGTGCCAGCAGTTCCCCGGGACAGGGGGCGCGAGGCTACACCTTC.

As DNA, the CDR3 is TGTGCCAGCAGTAGAACAGGGTTACAAGAGACCCAGTACTTC. Residues: CASSRTGLQETQYF. This chain uses TRBV7-2 with TRBJ2-5; tentative D call: TRBD1 (6 bases). The CDR3 sequence is 14 residues long. Germline V lookup: CDR1 SGHTA, CDR2 FQGNSA. The V gene lost 6 bases and the J gene lost 2 bases, with 13 bases spanning the gap.

The CDR3 sequence is CASSLYVVGGDTQYF. CDR3 DNA sequence: TGTGCCAGCAGCTTATACGTGGTGGGGGGAGATACGCAGTATTTT. The V gene is TRBV7-3, the J gene TRBJ2-3, with D tentatively TRBD2 (6 bases). CDR1 SGHTA and CDR2 FQGTGA come from the germline V gene. CDR3 length: 15 amino acids. Trimming stripped 2 bases from V and 5 bases from J, with 14 bases between.

The genes are TRBV2 and TRBJ2-1; D gene ambiguous. Trimming took 4 bases from V and 7 from J, leaving 8 bases between them. This CDR3 is built from 12 residues. Germline-derived CDR1 and CDR2 are SNHLY and FYNNEI. The DNA for the CDR3 is TGTGCCAGCAGTGCCGAGTGGAATGAGCAGTTCTTC. Its protein product is CASSAEWNEQFF.

The chain joins TRBV6-5 to TRBJ2-7; 9 nucleotides line up with TRBD1. Germline V gives CDR1 MNHEY, CDR2 SVGAGI. The ends lost 4 bases at V and 4 bases at J; junction bases unmatched: 11. The CDR3 loop spans 16 amino acids. The CDR3 protein is CASSSGEGQGLYEQYF. Written as DNA, the CDR3 is TGTGCCAGCAGTTCGGGGGAAGGACAGGGGCTTTACGAGCAGTACTTC.